Listed below are T cell receptor beta chains from one sample, sequenced in a study of blood T cells in healthy people across ages. One entry per CDR3 protein results from TCRdb running MiXCR on the 5' RACE reads. This table has about 680,000 distinct CDR3 sequences, 49% appearing once. The sequenced sample was blood. These receptor sequences come from an older woman in good health. Both conserved end residues are part of each CDR3. D genes are given only for firm matches. The listing skips clone size in some rows; elsewhere it reads once, few, many or a size class.

TGTGCCAGCAGCATGGGGACGGTCGAGACCTACGAGCAGTACTTC CASSMGTVETYEQYF . TRBV7-6 few TRBJ2-7
TGTGCCAGCAGCTCGGGGACAGGGGGCGCGGAGCAGTACTTC CASSSGTGGAEQYF TRBD1 TRBV7-2 . TRBJ2-4
TGCGCCAGCAGCTTGCCCCTCCAACTAGCGGGAGGGGTGGGCAATGAGCAGTTCTTC CASSLPLQLAGGVGNEQFF TRBD2 TRBV5-1 few TRBJ2-1
TGTGCCAGCAGCGCGGGACGGCAACTAAGGGCGAACACTGAAGCTTTCTTT CASSAGRQLRANTEAFF . TRBV7-9 few TRBJ1-1
TGCAGTGCTAGCGGTCCTAGCGCCAACTCCTACGAGCAGTACTTC CSASGPSANSYEQYF . TRBV20-1 . TRBJ2-7
TGTGCCGGCAGCCCATGGACAGGGGAAGTTGAAAAACTGTTTTTT CAGSPWTGEVEKLFF TRBD1 TRBV7-2 . TRBJ1-4
TGTGCCAGCAGTTTATCGGGGGGACTAGCGGTTTCAGGGCAGTACTTC CASSLSGGLAVSGQYF TRBD2 TRBV27 few TRBJ2-4
TGCGCCAGCAGCCAGGGTCTACAGGGCAGGTACAATGAGCAGTTCTTC CASSQGLQGRYNEQFF . TRBV4-3 few TRBJ2-1
TGTGCCGGCACAAGGACTAGCGGGAGGTACGAGCAGTACTTC CAGTRTSGRYEQYF TRBD2 TRBV7-8 . TRBJ2-7
TGTGCCAGCAGCGACCTCCGGCAGGGTAACTATGGCTACACCTTC CASSDLRQGNYGYTF . TRBV9 . TRBJ1-2
TGTGCCAGCGGGGTTAATGAAAAACTGTTTTTT CASGVNEKLFF . TRBV2 . TRBJ1-4
TGCGCCAGCAGCCGGACGGGTCTTAGGGGTTACGAGCAGTACTTC CASSRTGLRGYEQYF . TRBV5-1 few TRBJ2-7
TGTGCCAGCAGATCCAGTGCTTCCACAGATACGCAGTATTTT CASRSSASTDTQYF . TRBV25-1 once TRBJ2-3
TGCGCCAGCAGTGTTTGGATCGCAGCTAGGTCCCCTAATGAGCAGTACTTC CASSVWIAARSPNEQYF . TRBV10-2 . TRBJ2-5
TGTGCCAGCTCACCACCATCGACAGGGACGACTACCGGGGAGCTGTTTTTT CASSPPSTGTTTGELFF TRBD1 TRBV18 . TRBJ2-2
TGCAGTGCTAGGAGGGGACAGGGTCAAGATACGCAGTATTTT CSARRGQGQDTQYF TRBD1 TRBV20-1 . TRBJ2-3
TGTGCCAGCTCCCCAGTGGGGCAAGAGACCCAGTACTTC CASSPVGQETQYF . TRBV18 . TRBJ2-5
TGCGCCAGCAGCCGTAGGTACTCCTACAATGAGCAGTTCTTC CASSRRYSYNEQFF . TRBV4-3 few TRBJ2-1